A selection of T cell receptor beta chains follows, all from one sample in a study of patients and donors after allogeneic stem cell transplantation. One entry per CDR3 protein results from TCRdb running MiXCR on the RT-PCR reads. The sample lists roughly 880,000 distinct CDR3 sequences, roughly 17% occurring once. The source material was blood, either unsorted or a sorted T cell fraction (not recorded which). All receptors come from a human donor who was either an allogeneic HSCT recipient or a stem cell or donor lymphocyte infusion donor (not recorded which). It is not recorded whose cells these are; they may come from a transplant donor. Each CDR3 is given with its conserved first and last residue. A D gene is named only where the DNA matches it firmly. Size tells how often a clone was seen (once, few, many) or the class of an expanded clone, and some rows leave it out.

clone_size j_call d_call v_call cdr3_nt cdr3_aa
many TRBJ2-5 - TRBV12-3/TRBV12-4 TGTGCCAGCAGTTTGCAGGGTTGGGAGACCCAGTACTTC CASSLQGWETQYF
- TRBJ2-3 - TRBV5-1 TGCGCCAGCAGCTTCGAAGGTTCTAGCACAGATACGCAGTATTTT CASSFEGSSTDTQYF
few TRBJ2-2 - TRBV5-1 TGCGCCAGCACCCCTCAAGGGGGGGCTCGAACCGGGGAGCTGTTTTTT CASTPQGGARTGELFF
few TRBJ1-1 - TRBV20-1 TGCAGTGAAGTGATGAACACTGAAGCTTTCTTT CSEVMNTEAFF
- TRBJ2-7 - TRBV24-1 TGTGCCACCAGTGATTCGGGGAAACTACGCGAGCAGTACTTC CATSDSGKLREQYF
few TRBJ2-3 - TRBV5-1 TGCGCCAGCAGCTCCCTCCGGGACGGAAAAGATACGCAGTATTTT CASSSLRDGKDTQYF
few TRBJ1-2 - TRBV29-1 TGCAGCGTTGGTGGGGGAGTTGGCTACACCTTC CSVGGGVGYTF
- TRBJ2-7 - TRBV7-8 TGTGCCAGCAGCTTCTTCTCGGGGACGTACGAGCAGTACTTC CASSFFSGTYEQYF
few TRBJ1-6 - TRBV5-5 TGTGCCAGCAGCCGGACGGTATATAATTCACCCCTCCACTTT CASSRTVYNSPLHF
few TRBJ2-7 - TRBV7-9 TGTGCCAGCAGCATTTACAGGGACTACGAGCAGTACTTC CASSIYRDYEQYF
few TRBJ2-2 TRBD2 TRBV7-2 TGTGCCAGCAGCCCTCGGACTAGGGCGGGTACCGGGGAGCTGTTTTTT CASSPRTRAGTGELFF
few TRBJ1-3 - TRBV4-3 TGCGCCAGCAGCCCGGGTTCTGCGTTGGCTGGAAACACCATATATTTT CASSPGSALAGNTIYF
once TRBJ1-5 - TRBV6-2/TRBV6-3 TGTGCCAGCAGTTACACGGTCAGGGGACCCAATCAGCCCCAGCATTTT CASSYTVRGPNQPQHF
- TRBJ2-7 TRBD1 TRBV29-1 TGCAGCGTTGAATCCGAGGGACAGGGGGCAGGCTACGAGCAGTACTTC CSVESEGQGAGYEQYF
few TRBJ2-2 - TRBV7-2 TGTGCCAGCAGCTTAGTTCCAGCGAGGGAGCTGTTTTTT CASSLVPARELFF
few TRBJ2-7 - TRBV4-3 TGCGCCAGCAGCCAAGACAGGGGCATTGGATACGAGCAGTACTTC CASSQDRGIGYEQYF
- TRBJ1-2 - TRBV7-2 TGTGCCAGCAGCCTCAACCTAGGGGGAGGGAACTATGGCTACACCTTC CASSLNLGGGNYGYTF
few TRBJ1-1 - TRBV5-1 TGCGCCAGCGGCCTGAAGGGTGACACTGAAGCTTTCTTT CASGLKGDTEAFF
- TRBJ1-5 - TRBV28 TGTGCCAGCACCACGACAGTAAAGGAGGTGCCCCAGCATTTT CASTTTVKEVPQHF
many TRBJ2-1 TRBD2 TRBV7-9 TGCGCCAGCAGCTTGGGACTAGCGGCCTACAATGAGCAGTTCTTC CASSLGLAAYNEQFF
- TRBJ2-3 - TRBV12-3/TRBV12-4 TGTGCCAGCAGTCCTGGACAGCAGAGGCAGTATTTT CASSPGQQRQYF
- TRBJ2-5 - TRBV6-6 TGTGCCAGCAGTCAGCGGCAAGAGACCCAGTACTTC CASSQRQETQYF
- TRBJ1-6 - TRBV20-1 TGCAGTGCTAGAGAGGGGCAGGGACATAATTCACCCCTCCACTTT CSAREGQGHNSPLHF
few TRBJ2-7 TRBD2 TRBV4-1 TGCGCCAGCAGCCAAATCGGACTAGCGGGAGGGAAGTCCTACGAGCAGTACTTC CASSQIGLAGGKSYEQYF
few TRBJ2-7 TRBD2 TRBV3-1 TGTGCCAGCAGCCAAGTGGGGGGGAGGTACGAGCAGTACTTC CASSQVGGRYEQYF
- TRBJ2-1 - TRBV2 TGTGCCAGCCAGTCCAATGAGCAGTTCTTC CASQSNEQFF
few TRBJ2-5 TRBD2 TRBV20-1 TGCAGTGCTAGTCGGGTAGCGGGAGGCCAAGAGACCCAGTACTTC CSASRVAGGQETQYF
few TRBJ1-1 - TRBV6-5 TGTGCCAGCAGTTACAGGTTGGAGTTACGAAACACTGAAGCTTTCTTT CASSYRLELRNTEAFF
few TRBJ1-2 - TRBV5-1 TGCGCCAGCAGCTTGGGAAGGACGGGCCCCTCGGGCTACACCTTC CASSLGRTGPSGYTF
few TRBJ1-1 - TRBV20-1 TGCAGTGCAACGGAAGGGAGTAGGAACACTGAAGCTTTCTTT CSATEGSRNTEAFF
- TRBJ2-4 - TRBV20-1 TGCAGTGCTAGGGCGCCGGAGGGGAACATTCAGTACTTC CSARAPEGNIQYF
- TRBJ1-2 TRBD1 TRBV4-2 TGTGCCAGCAGCCAAGAGTACAGGGGGAAAGGCTACACCTTC CASSQEYRGKGYTF
- TRBJ1-2 TRBD1 TRBV2 TGTGCCAGCAGTGAAGGGACAGGGACTAACTATGGCTACACCTTC CASSEGTGTNYGYTF
few TRBJ2-1 TRBD2 TRBV9 TGTGCCAGCAGCGTGACTAGCGGGGGGCCTCAGTACAATGAGCAGTTCTTC CASSVTSGGPQYNEQFF
- TRBJ2-7 TRBD1 TRBV12-5 TGTGCTAGTGGTTTGGCCGGGACAGGGTCCTACGAGCAGTACTTC CASGLAGTGSYEQYF
once TRBJ2-5 - TRBV12-3/TRBV12-4 TGTGCCAGCCGCTCCGCGGGGTTGTTTGACCGACAAGAGACCCAGTACTTT CASRSAGLFDRQETQYF
many TRBJ2-5 TRBD2 TRBV10-3 TGTGCCATCAGTGCTAGCGGGAGGCTGGAAGAGACCCAGTACTTC CAISASGRLEETQYF
few TRBJ2-4 - TRBV20-1 TGCAGTGCTAGCCTAACGGGACGAGTTAGATTAGCCAAAAACATTCAGTACTTC CSASLTGRVRLAKNIQYF
- TRBJ2-2 TRBD1 TRBV6-2/TRBV6-3 TGTGCCAGCGCGTACTCCGGGACAGGGAGTCGCGACACCGGGGAGCTGTTTTTT CASAYSGTGSRDTGELFF
- TRBJ1-1 - TRBV20-1 TGCAGTGCTAGAGATTTTCGGTCGGCAGCTGAAGCTTTCTTT CSARDFRSAAEAFF